The 23 T cell receptor beta chains presented below share a single source sample, sequenced in a study of T cell responses to AZD1222 COVID-19 vaccine. The table came from immunoSEQ multiplex PCR; TCRdb's copy has only in-frame clones and leaves some out. The sample has approximately 140,000 clones, approximately 90% seen once. The starting material was peripheral blood, obtained 28 days after the second AZD1222 dose. These receptors were taken from an adult who received the AZD1222 COVID-19 vaccine.

The chain carries TRBV19 and TRBJ1-2; unclear D gene. The germline gives CDR1 LNHDA, CDR2 SQIVND (reference sequence). This CDR3 contains 15 residues. Deletions cut 6 bases from V and 1 base from J, with 15 bases between. CDR3: CASRQFPWGNYGYTF. The CDR3 DNA reads as TGTGCCAGTAGACAGTTTCCTTGGGGTAACTATGGCTACACCTTC.

This rearrangement joins TRBV3-1 (or the pseudogene TRBV3-2) to TRBJ1-1; 10 bases align to TRBD1. CDR1 is LGHDT, CDR2 YNNKEL, per germline (reference sequence). The CDR3 contains 14 residues. The ends lost 4 bases at V and 7 bases at J; junction bases unmatched: 6. In nucleotides, the CDR3 is TGTGCCAGCAGCCCGAGACAGGGGGCGGATGAAGCTTTCTTT. Translated: CASSPRQGADEAFF.

V usage is TRBV3-1 (or the pseudogene TRBV3-2) and J usage is TRBJ1-6, with D possibly being TRBD1 (6 bases). V was trimmed by 2 bases and J by 9 bases, leaving 17 bases between them. In germline, CDR1 is LGHDT, CDR2 YNNKEL (reference sequence). CDR3 length: 16 amino acids. This CDR3 is CASSQRTPGATSPLHF. The CDR3 DNA is TGTGCCAGCAGCCAACGAACTCCAGGGGCCACTTCACCCCTCCACTTT.

The V gene is TRBV19, the J gene TRBJ1-1; no firm D call. Looked up from germline, CDR1 is LNHDA and CDR2 is SQIVND (reference sequence). The CDR3 spans 16 residues. The V gene lost 3 bases and the J gene lost 0 bases, with 14 bases spanning the gap. The CDR3 DNA is TGTGCCAGTAGTATTTGGTGGTCTGCGGTGAACACTGAAGCTTTCTTT. Translated: CASSIWWSAVNTEAFF.

The V call is TRBV7-6, the J call TRBJ2-3; a possible D gene is TRBD2 (6 bases). The CDR3 has 15 amino acids. CDR1 and CDR2 (germline): SGHVS, FNYEAQ. V was trimmed by 5 bases and J by 1 base, leaving 13 bases between them. This chain's CDR3 is CASSPRLDGTDTQYF. CDR3 nucleotide sequence: TGTGCCAGCAGCCCTCGACTAGACGGCACAGATACGCAGTATTTT.

This rearrangement joins TRBV24-1 to TRBJ1-1, with D uncertain. V was shortened by 6 bases and J by 0 bases, with 13 bases between the two germline ends. Per the germline V gene, CDR1 is KGHDR and CDR2 is SFDVKD. The CDR3 sequence is 15 residues long. Written as DNA, the CDR3 is TGTGCCACCAGTTTTTATCCACGCATGAACACTGAAGCTTTCTTT. It encodes CATSFYPRMNTEAFF.

The chain carries TRBV24-1 and TRBJ1-2, with D tentatively TRBD1 (6 bases). This CDR3 is built from 13 residues. CDR1 KGHDR and CDR2 SFDVKD come from the germline V gene. Trimming pared 4 bases from V and 6 bases from J, leaving 11 bases between. CDR3: CATSDSGDNGYTF. CDR3 bases: TGTGCCACCAGTGACTCGGGGGACAATGGCTACACCTTC.

The chain employs TRBV24-1 and TRBJ1-5; D gene uncertain. Trimming cost V 3 bases and J 5 bases, with 4 bases left between them. Germline V gives CDR1 KGHDR, CDR2 SFDVKD. The CDR3 sequence is 12 residues long. CDR3 sequence: CATSDPDQPQHF. CDR3 nucleotide sequence: TGTGCCACCAGTGATCCTGATCAGCCCCAGCATTTT.

V usage is TRBV4-1 and J usage is TRBJ1-5; 7 nucleotides line up with TRBD1. This CDR3 spans 16 amino acids. Unmatched junction bases numbered 9, after V lost 1 base and J lost 6 bases. Germline V gene data show CDR1 as MGHRA and CDR2 as YSYEKL. The CDR3 region is CASSQGQGQSSQPQHF. In DNA form, the CDR3 reads TGCGCCAGCAGCCAAGGGCAGGGACAGTCCAGTCAGCCCCAGCATTTT.

This chain connects TRBV25-1 to TRBJ2-5; no reliable D call. Per germline, CDR1 MGHDK and CDR2 SYGVNS. There are 13 residues in the CDR3. Trimming pared 3 bases from V and 0 bases from J, leaving 5 bases between. CDR3 loop: CASSDGDQETQYF. The DNA of the CDR3 is TGTGCCAGCAGTGATGGTGACCAAGAGACCCAGTACTTC. The whole variable domain, remainder taken from reference TRBV25-1 and TRBJ2-5, is EADIYQTPRYLVIGTGKKITLECSQTMGHDKMYWYQQDPGMELHLIHYSYGVNSTEKGDLSSESTVSRIRTEHFPLTLESARPSHTSQYLCASSDGDQETQYFGPGTRLLVL.

The chain combines TRBV7-8 with TRBJ2-7; 10 bases agree with TRBD2. The germline CDR1 and CDR2 sequences are SGHVS and FQNEAQ. The J segment lost 6 bases and the V segment lost 4 bases, leaving 9 bases of the junction unmatched. The CDR3 has 15 amino acids. CDR3 in DNA: TGTGCCAGCAGCTCAGGGGCTAGCGGGAGAGGCGAGCAGTACTTC. It yields the protein CASSSGASGRGEQYF.

V usage is TRBV10-2 and J usage is TRBJ1-1; D possibly corresponds to TRBD1 (5 bases). The V gene lost 7 bases and the J gene lost 1 base, with 16 bases spanning the gap. CDR1 and CDR2 (germline): WSHSY, SAAADI. The CDR3 consists of 15 residues. The DNA for the CDR3 is TGCGCCAGCATCCAGGGCCCCTCTCAGAACACTGAAGCTTTCTTT. Residues: CASIQGPSQNTEAFF.

This chain links TRBV6-1 with TRBJ2-1; D is possibly TRBD1 (6 bases). CDR3 length equals 14 residues. V lost 3 bases, J lost 5 bases, and 11 bases lay in between. Germline V gives CDR1 MNHNS, CDR2 SASEGT. The CDR3 DNA reads as TGTGCCAGCAGTGACAGGACAGCAAACAATGAGCAGTTCTTC. Amino acids: CASSDRTANNEQFF.

The J gene is TRBJ1-1, the V gene TRBV30; D is undetermined. Germline CDR1 is GTSNPN and CDR2 is SVGIG (reference sequence). CDR3 length equals 14 residues. The germline V and J ends were trimmed by 0 bases and 0 bases, with 8 bases remaining between them. The CDR3, as DNA: TGTGCCTGGAGTGTACAAAATATGAACACTGAAGCTTTCTTT. Encoded protein: CAWSVQNMNTEAFF.

This clone is a singleton in its sample. The gene calls are TRBV21-1 and TRBJ1-2. TRBV21-1 is termed a pseudogene. This CDR3 spans 15 amino acids. Written as DNA, the CDR3 is TGTGCCAGCAGCCCCCCGGTTGGGGTCAGCTATGGCTACACCTTC. Translating it yields CASSPPVGVSYGYTF.

The chain combines TRBV11-2 with TRBJ1-2, with no clear D. The germline V gene has CDR1 SGHAT and CDR2 FQNNGV. The CDR3 sequence is 13 residues long. V shed 2 bases and J shed 5 bases, with 9 bases lying between them. CDR3 residues: CASSLRGPYGYTF. The CDR3 DNA sequence: TGTGCCAGCAGCTTAAGAGGGCCTTATGGCTACACCTTC.

This chain connects TRBV11-1 to TRBJ2-5, with a weak D call TRBD2 (5 bases). The ends were cut back, 5 bases at V and 2 bases at J, with 12 bases in the middle. Germline-derived CDR1 and CDR2 are SGHAT and FQDESV (reference sequence). This CDR3 is 14 amino acids long. The CDR3 region is CASSDFGVQETQYF. In DNA form, the CDR3 reads TGTGCCAGCAGCGATTTCGGGGTGCAAGAGACCCAGTACTTC.

The gene calls are TRBV11-1 and TRBJ2-4; 8 bases map to TRBD1. This CDR3 is 16 amino acids long. V shed 5 bases, J shed 0 bases, and the junction held 6 bases outside the gene matches. Germline V lookup: CDR1 SGHAT, CDR2 FQDESV (reference sequence). The chain's CDR3 is CASSLGQGVAKNIQYF. The DNA for the CDR3 is TGTGCCAGCAGCCTTGGACAGGGAGTAGCCAAAAACATTCAGTACTTC.

This chain connects TRBV27 to TRBJ1-3, with D perhaps TRBD1 (5 bases). The V gene lost 4 bases and the J gene lost 0 bases, with 10 bases spanning the gap. Germline V gene data show CDR1 as MNHEY and CDR2 as SMNVEV (reference sequence). The CDR3 is made up of 15 amino acids. CDR3 coding DNA: TGTGCCAGCAGTTCGGGACTGTACTCTGGAAACACCATATATTTT. Its translation is CASSSGLYSGNTIYF.

The rearrangement joins TRBV5-4 to TRBJ1-6, with 10 bases that match TRBD1. In germline, CDR1 is SGHNT, CDR2 YYREEE (reference sequence). The CDR3 spans 15 residues. The trim removed 3 bases at V and 10 bases at J, leaving 7 bases unmatched. CDR3 sequence reads: CASSSRTGGDSPLHF. In DNA, the CDR3 is TGTGCCAGCAGCTCTAGGACAGGGGGAGACTCACCCCTCCACTTT.

The chain uses TRBV30 and TRBJ2-5; 7 bases fit TRBD1. The length of the CDR3 is 16 residues. The germline V gene has CDR1 GTSNPN and CDR2 SVGIG (reference sequence). Trimming cost V 4 bases and J 2 bases; bases outside gene matches: 13. The DNA for the CDR3 is TGTGCCTGGATTTCCAGGACAGGAACTATACAAGAGACCCAGTACTTC. It specifies CAWISRTGTIQETQYF.

The chain uses TRBV4-2 and TRBJ1-5, with D unresolved. CDR1 and CDR2 (germline): LGHNA, YNFKEQ. The CDR3 spans 14 residues. Trimming stripped 0 bases from V and 6 bases from J, with 9 bases between. The CDR3 DNA is TGTGCCAGCAGCCAAGATGGGCTTGGTCAGCCCCAGCATTTT. It encodes CASSQDGLGQPQHF.

The CDR3 sequence: CASSLASGGHSGANVLTF. Written as DNA, the CDR3 is TGTGCCAGCAGCTTAGCTAGCGGGGGGCACTCTGGGGCCAACGTCCTGACTTTC. This sequence joins TRBV7-9 and TRBJ2-6, with 10 bases identical to TRBD2. The length of the CDR3 is 18 residues. Germline values: CDR1 SEHNR, CDR2 FQNEAQ (reference sequence). J was trimmed by 0 bases and V by 0 bases; bases with no gene match: 2.